This TCR beta chain was retrieved from a study of T cell repertoires in cytomegalovirus infection. In the study overall: Shared public TCR beta signatures pointed to both CMV infection and a matching HLA type.

TCRdb re-analysed the reads in MiXCR, keeping a single row per CDR3 protein. The table shows hundreds of thousands of distinct CDR3 sequences, with roughly 30% occurring only once. Germline CDR1 is SGHTA and CDR2 is FQGNSA. The V and J ends lost 6 bases and 3 bases respectively, with 7 bases between them. This CDR3 contains 12 residues. This clonotype was seen more than once but under ten times. What it binds is not known. J is TRBJ2-3 and V is TRBV7-2; D gene unclear. The clonotype originates from a human donor in good health (CMV status not recorded). Some clones in this sample may be carry-over from other donors' samples. The specimen comprised cultured PBMCs, sampled from culture after CMV antigen stimulation. For the CDR3, the DNA is TGTGCCAGCAGTCAAGAAACAGATACGCAGTATTTT. It translates to CASSQETDTQYF.